One TCR beta chain is described in this entry. Its target is unknown. Germline V gives CDR1 GTSNPN, CDR2 SVGIG (reference sequence). CDR3 size: 13 residues. The ends were cut back, 0 bases at V and 4 bases at J, with 9 bases in the middle. These data come from a study of cytomegalovirus exposure and HLA in healthy donors. Findings and caveats of the study: Being productive about 90% or about 30% of the time was typical of most TCR beta V segments in an earlier analysis. With high specificity and sensitivity, the classifier reportedly diagnosed cytomegalovirus status. HLA-A and HLA-B allele assignments for most subjects were reportedly predicted accurately using TCR beta sequences.

Amplification used 60 Vbeta primers and 13 Jbeta primers. The table came from immunoSEQ multiplex PCR; TCRdb's copy has only in-frame clones and leaves some out. This repertoire comprises about 160,000 clones; its ten largest clones make up under 2%. Sequencing was performed on PBMCs. This chain uses TRBV30 with TRBJ1-1; D unresolved. The origin of this receptor is a woman in her 50s in good health and CMV-seronegative. CDR3 bases: TGTGCCTGGAGTGTGGTAGTGCTCACTGAAGCTTTCTTT. Protein product: CAWSVVVLTEAFF. The whole variable domain, remainder taken from reference TRBV30 and TRBJ1-1, is SQTIHQWPATLVQPVGSPLSLECTVEGTSNPNLYWYRQAAGRGLQLLFYSVGIGQISSEVPQNLSASRPQDRQFILSSKKLLLSDSGFYLCAWSVVVLTEAFFGQGTRLTVV.